The TCR beta chain described here comes from a study of CD8 T cells in Susac syndrome. Reverse transcription of 0.5 to 1 ug RNA was carried out with random hexamers. TCRdb independently ran MiXCR on the immunoSEQ multiplex PCR reads; one entry per CDR3 protein. This sample has some 180,000 distinct CDR3 sequences, with roughly 94% found just once. This clonotype was sampled from a human donor with Susac syndrome. Sequencing input: CD4+ T cells from PBMCs.

The CDR3 DNA follows: TGCGCCAGCAGCCAGTCGAGGGATACGCAGTATTTT. As protein: CASSQSRDTQYF. The V and J genes are TRBV4-3 and TRBJ2-3; no clear D gene. Trimming pared 3 bases from V and 6 bases from J, leaving 7 bases between. Looked up from germline, CDR1 is LGHNA and CDR2 is YSLEER. This CDR3 spans 12 amino acids.